This TCR beta chain was retrieved from a study of OX40 agonist ivuxolimab in advanced cancers. In the study overall: Patients were dosed with the agonistic anti-OX40 (CD134) antibody ivuxolimab. It was permissible to have had prior anti-PD-1, anti-PD-L1 or anti-CTLA-4 therapy, and approximately 40% had some.

Trimming pared 5 bases from V and 4 bases from J, leaving 11 bases between. The CDR3 consists of 13 residues. Germline-derived CDR1 and CDR2 are SGHTA and FQGTGA. The table came from immunoSEQ multiplex PCR; TCRdb's copy has only in-frame clones and leaves some out. The sample lists approximately 91,000 clones, around 90% occurring once. The sample consisted of CD4+ or CD8+ T cells sorted from blood, taken in a trial of the OX40 agonist ivuxolimab. The sequence derives from an adult with an advanced solid tumor such as melanoma, head and neck, liver or kidney cancer. The chain couples TRBV7-3 to TRBJ1-1; weak D call: TRBD1 (5 bases). The CDR3 nucleotides read TGTGCCAGCAGCCCCCGGGGCAGCACTGAAGCTTTCTTT. It is translated as CASSPRGSTEAFF.